A selection of T cell receptor beta chains follows, all from one sample in a study of neurological immune-mediated disorders. TCRdb ran MiXCR on the 5' RACE reads and lists one entry per CDR3 protein. The table has about 89,000 distinct CDR3 sequences, about 2.5% seen once. The sequencing sample was made of PBMCs. Receptors were obtained from a woman between 25 and 40 years old with multiple sclerosis. CDR3s include the opening cysteine and the closing phenylalanine or tryptophan. Fields, in order: V gene, J gene, D gene, clone size, CDR3 DNA, CDR3 protein. A D gene is named only where the DNA matches it firmly. Clone size is shown for a subset of rows, as once, few, many or a class of expanded clone.

v_gene: TRBV19
j_gene: TRBJ1-1
d_gene: TRBD1
abundance: NA
CDR3nt: TGTGCCAGTAGTCCACGGGACAGTTACTACACTGAAGCTTTCTTT
CDR3aa: CASSPRDSYYTEAFF

v_gene: TRBV20-1
j_gene: TRBJ2-2
d_gene: NA
abundance: many
CDR3nt: TGCAGTGCTAGAGAATCCAGCGCCGGGGAGCTGTTTTTT
CDR3aa: CSARESSAGELFF

v_gene: TRBV11-2
j_gene: TRBJ1-2
d_gene: TRBD1
abundance: many
CDR3nt: TGTGCCAGCAGCTTGGGGGGGACAGTTTCTATCTATGGCTACACCTTC
CDR3aa: CASSLGGTVSIYGYTF

v_gene: TRBV5-6
j_gene: TRBJ1-1
d_gene: NA
abundance: many
CDR3nt: TGTGCCAGCAGCTTGGGAGGGACTGGCACTGAAGCTTTCTTT
CDR3aa: CASSLGGTGTEAFF

v_gene: TRBV4-3
j_gene: TRBJ2-1
d_gene: NA
abundance: many
CDR3nt: TGCGCCAGCAGCCAAGACCCGGGGTTATCCAATGAGCAGTTCTTC
CDR3aa: CASSQDPGLSNEQFF

v_gene: TRBV4-3
j_gene: TRBJ2-7
d_gene: NA
abundance: many
CDR3nt: TGCGCCAGCAGCCGTGGGGGGATCCCCTACGAGCAGTACTTC
CDR3aa: CASSRGGIPYEQYF

v_gene: TRBV20-1
j_gene: TRBJ2-1
d_gene: NA
abundance: many
CDR3nt: TGCAGTGCTAGGCACCGGGACTTTTACAATGAGCAGTTCTTC
CDR3aa: CSARHRDFYNEQFF

v_gene: TRBV20-1
j_gene: TRBJ2-7
d_gene: NA
abundance: many
CDR3nt: TGCAGTGCTAGTTGGGATAGCTACGAGCAGTACTTC
CDR3aa: CSASWDSYEQYF

v_gene: TRBV7-2
j_gene: TRBJ2-5
d_gene: NA
abundance: many
CDR3nt: TGTGCCAGCAGCTTAGAACGGGAGACTGGGGAGACCCAGTACTTC
CDR3aa: CASSLERETGETQYF

v_gene: TRBV7-9
j_gene: TRBJ1-1
d_gene: NA
abundance: many
CDR3nt: TGTGCCAGCAGCCAAACTGACGGAACCATTTTCTTT
CDR3aa: CASSQTDGTIFF

v_gene: TRBV2
j_gene: TRBJ2-1
d_gene: TRBD2
abundance: few
CDR3nt: TGTGCCAGCAGGGGAACGAGCGGGAGCTACAATGAGCAGTTCTTC
CDR3aa: CASRGTSGSYNEQFF

v_gene: TRBV29-1
j_gene: TRBJ2-1
d_gene: TRBD2
abundance: many
CDR3nt: TGCAGCGTTGTACGGGAGGGTGGTGAGCAGTTCTTC
CDR3aa: CSVVREGGEQFF

v_gene: TRBV7-8
j_gene: TRBJ1-5
d_gene: NA
abundance: many
CDR3nt: TGTGCCAGCAGCTTGAACCAGCTCGGACTCTATCAGCCCCAGCATTTT
CDR3aa: CASSLNQLGLYQPQHF

v_gene: TRBV20-1
j_gene: TRBJ2-5
d_gene: TRBD2
abundance: many
CDR3nt: TGCAGTGCTAGAGATATGGGGGAGGGCCAAGAGACCCAGTACTTC
CDR3aa: CSARDMGEGQETQYF

v_gene: TRBV5-1
j_gene: TRBJ2-2
d_gene: NA
abundance: many
CDR3nt: TGCGCCAGCAGCAGGGACCAGACTAGGGAGCTGTTTTTT
CDR3aa: CASSRDQTRELFF

v_gene: TRBV6-5
j_gene: TRBJ2-7
d_gene: NA
abundance: many
CDR3nt: TGTGCCAGCAGTTACAGGGGCGAGCAGTACTTC
CDR3aa: CASSYRGEQYF

v_gene: TRBV11-2
j_gene: TRBJ2-1
d_gene: NA
abundance: many
CDR3nt: TGTGCCAGCACCATAGTCCGGGGACCCTACAATGAGCAGTTCTTC
CDR3aa: CASTIVRGPYNEQFF

v_gene: TRBV19
j_gene: TRBJ2-1
d_gene: NA
abundance: many
CDR3nt: TGTGCCAGTAGTCCCGGTGGCTACAATGAGCAGTTCTTC
CDR3aa: CASSPGGYNEQFF

v_gene: TRBV10-1
j_gene: TRBJ2-1
d_gene: TRBD2
abundance: many
CDR3nt: TGCGCCAGCAGCCTTCCTAGCGGGGCCCAGTTCTTC
CDR3aa: CASSLPSGAQFF

v_gene: TRBV2
j_gene: TRBJ2-7
d_gene: NA
abundance: many
CDR3nt: TGTGCCAGCAGTGGTTTGGTCCTCTACGAGCAGTACTTC
CDR3aa: CASSGLVLYEQYF

v_gene: TRBV20-1
j_gene: TRBJ1-2
d_gene: TRBD1
abundance: many
CDR3nt: TGCAGTGCCCTGGACAGGGCCAACTATGGCTACACCTTC
CDR3aa: CSALDRANYGYTF

v_gene: TRBV28
j_gene: TRBJ1-1
d_gene: NA
abundance: many
CDR3nt: TGTGCCAGCTACATGAACACTGAAGCTTTCTTT
CDR3aa: CASYMNTEAFF

v_gene: TRBV29-1
j_gene: TRBJ1-2
d_gene: NA
abundance: many
CDR3nt: TGCAGCGTTGACCCTAACGCCCCCTTTGTGGTAGGCTACACCTTC
CDR3aa: CSVDPNAPFVVGYTF

v_gene: TRBV12-3/TRBV12-4
j_gene: TRBJ2-2
d_gene: TRBD2
abundance: many
CDR3nt: TGTGCCAGCAGTTGGCTAGCGGGGTCGAACACCGGGGAGCTGTTTTTT
CDR3aa: CASSWLAGSNTGELFF

v_gene: TRBV7-8
j_gene: TRBJ2-5
d_gene: TRBD2
abundance: many
CDR3nt: TGTGCCAGCAGCCACCCGTGGGGAGGGGTTCAAGAGACCCAGTACTTC
CDR3aa: CASSHPWGGVQETQYF

v_gene: TRBV7-2
j_gene: TRBJ2-6
d_gene: NA
abundance: many
CDR3nt: TGTGCCAGCAGCTTAGTCTGGGCTGGGGCCAACGTCCTGACTTTC
CDR3aa: CASSLVWAGANVLTF

v_gene: TRBV12-3/TRBV12-4
j_gene: TRBJ2-7
d_gene: NA
abundance: many
CDR3nt: TGTGCCAGCAGTTTTATCTCCGGGGGGCCTAGCGAGCAGTACTTC
CDR3aa: CASSFISGGPSEQYF

v_gene: TRBV20-1
j_gene: TRBJ2-1
d_gene: TRBD2
abundance: many
CDR3nt: TGCAGTGCTAGGCTAGCGGACAATGAGCAGTTCTTC
CDR3aa: CSARLADNEQFF

v_gene: TRBV29-1
j_gene: TRBJ2-3
d_gene: NA
abundance: many
CDR3nt: TGCAGCGTTGAAGTTGGGGAAAGGGGGGATACGCAGTATTTT
CDR3aa: CSVEVGERGDTQYF

v_gene: TRBV20-1
j_gene: TRBJ2-5
d_gene: TRBD1
abundance: many
CDR3nt: TGCAGTGCACCTAACAGGGGGCGATTAGAGACCCAGTACTTC
CDR3aa: CSAPNRGRLETQYF

v_gene: TRBV7-2
j_gene: TRBJ1-1
d_gene: NA
abundance: many
CDR3nt: TGTGCCAGCAGCTTAGTAGGGCCCTGGGGCACTGAAGCTTTCTTT
CDR3aa: CASSLVGPWGTEAFF

v_gene: TRBV5-1
j_gene: TRBJ2-5
d_gene: NA
abundance: many
CDR3nt: TGCGCCAGCAGCTTGGGGACAGCCCTCCTCCAAGAGACCCAGTACTTC
CDR3aa: CASSLGTALLQETQYF

v_gene: TRBV28
j_gene: TRBJ1-2
d_gene: NA
abundance: many
CDR3nt: TGTGCCAGCAGTCGTCTCGTGGGGGGGCCGGGCGGCTACACCTTC
CDR3aa: CASSRLVGGPGGYTF

v_gene: TRBV7-9
j_gene: TRBJ2-7
d_gene: NA
abundance: many
CDR3nt: TGTGCCAGCAGCTTCGGCGGGATGGTGGACGAGCAGTACTTC
CDR3aa: CASSFGGMVDEQYF

v_gene: TRBV7-2
j_gene: TRBJ2-4
d_gene: NA
abundance: many
CDR3nt: TGTGCCAGCAGTTCGTCGGGACTCCAAGCCAAAAACATTCAGTACTTC
CDR3aa: CASSSSGLQAKNIQYF

v_gene: TRBV10-3
j_gene: TRBJ2-1
d_gene: NA
abundance: many
CDR3nt: TGTGCCATCAGTGAGTCTGAGGGGTACAATGAGCAGTTCTTC
CDR3aa: CAISESEGYNEQFF

v_gene: TRBV15
j_gene: TRBJ1-2
d_gene: NA
abundance: many
CDR3nt: TGTGCCACCAGCAGAGCAGGGCCCTATGGCTACACCTTC
CDR3aa: CATSRAGPYGYTF

v_gene: TRBV2
j_gene: TRBJ2-7
d_gene: TRBD2
abundance: many
CDR3nt: TGTGCCAGCAGTGTGGACAAGCGGGAGACTACCTACGAGCAGTACTTC
CDR3aa: CASSVDKRETTYEQYF

v_gene: TRBV10-3
j_gene: TRBJ2-7
d_gene: TRBD2
abundance: many
CDR3nt: TGTGCCATCAGTGAGAGCGGGGACGTGTTCTTC
CDR3aa: CAISESGDVFF

v_gene: TRBV20-1
j_gene: TRBJ2-1
d_gene: NA
abundance: many
CDR3nt: TGCAGTGCTAGGGCTACTAGTGCAGCCTACAATGAGCAGTTCTTC
CDR3aa: CSARATSAAYNEQFF

v_gene: TRBV5-1
j_gene: TRBJ2-1
d_gene: NA
abundance: NA
CDR3nt: TGCGCCAGCAGGTTCCGGGAGAGCTCCTACAATGAGCAGTTCTTC
CDR3aa: CASRFRESSYNEQFF

v_gene: TRBV20-1
j_gene: TRBJ2-1
d_gene: TRBD2
abundance: NA
CDR3nt: TGCAGTGCTAGAGATACAGGACTAGCAAATGAGCAGTTCTTC
CDR3aa: CSARDTGLANEQFF

v_gene: TRBV5-6
j_gene: TRBJ2-3
d_gene: NA
abundance: many
CDR3nt: TGTGCCAGCAGCTTGGCTTCGGGGGCAGATACGCAGTATTTT
CDR3aa: CASSLASGADTQYF